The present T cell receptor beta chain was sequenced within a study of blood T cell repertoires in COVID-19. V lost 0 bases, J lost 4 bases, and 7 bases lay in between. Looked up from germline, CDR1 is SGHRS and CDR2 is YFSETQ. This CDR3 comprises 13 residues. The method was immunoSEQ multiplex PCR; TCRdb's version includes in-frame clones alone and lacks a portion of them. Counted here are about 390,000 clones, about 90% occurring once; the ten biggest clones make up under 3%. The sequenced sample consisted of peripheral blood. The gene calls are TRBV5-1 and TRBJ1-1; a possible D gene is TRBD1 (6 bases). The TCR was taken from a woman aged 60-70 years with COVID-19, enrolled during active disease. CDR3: CASSLDRVTEAFF. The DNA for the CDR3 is TGCGCCAGCAGCTTGGACAGGGTCACTGAAGCTTTCTTT.